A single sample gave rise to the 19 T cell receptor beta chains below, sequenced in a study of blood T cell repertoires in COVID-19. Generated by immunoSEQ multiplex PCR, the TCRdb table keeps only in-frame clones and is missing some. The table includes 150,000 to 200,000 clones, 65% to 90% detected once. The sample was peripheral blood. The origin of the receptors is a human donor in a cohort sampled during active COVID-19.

The CDR3 DNA follows: TGTGCCAGCACCAAGGGGCAATCGAACACTGAAGCTTTCTTT. As protein: CASTKGQSNTEAFF. The chain combines TRBV2 with TRBJ1-1; TRBD1 is a possible D gene (5 bases). The germline V gene has CDR1 SNHLY and CDR2 FYNNEI. CDR3 length equals 14 residues. With 7 bases removed from V and 1 base from J, the gap between germline ends came to 13 bases.

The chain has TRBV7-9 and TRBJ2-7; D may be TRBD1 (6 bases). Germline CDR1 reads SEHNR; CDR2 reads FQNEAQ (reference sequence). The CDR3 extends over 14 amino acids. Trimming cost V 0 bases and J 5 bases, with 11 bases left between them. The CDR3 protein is CASSLAQGVNEQYF. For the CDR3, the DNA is TGTGCCAGCAGCTTAGCACAGGGTGTGAACGAGCAGTACTTC.

As DNA, the CDR3 is TGTGCCACCAGTGATTTAGAGGGGGTTAAGACCGGGGAGCTGTTTTTT. It is translated as CATSDLEGVKTGELFF. The rearrangement uses TRBV24-1 and TRBJ2-2, with TRBD1 as a possible D gene (6 bases). Germline CDR1 is KGHDR and CDR2 is SFDVKD. The CDR3 has 16 residues. V shed 1 base and J shed 5 bases, with 13 bases lying between them.

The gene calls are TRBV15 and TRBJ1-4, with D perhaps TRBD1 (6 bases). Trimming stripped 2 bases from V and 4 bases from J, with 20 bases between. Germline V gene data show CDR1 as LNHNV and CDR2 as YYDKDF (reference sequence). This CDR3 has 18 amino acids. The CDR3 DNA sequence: TGTGCCACCAGCAGACCCCGTCCTTACGGACAGCTTAATGAAAAACTGTTTTTT. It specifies CATSRPRPYGQLNEKLFF.

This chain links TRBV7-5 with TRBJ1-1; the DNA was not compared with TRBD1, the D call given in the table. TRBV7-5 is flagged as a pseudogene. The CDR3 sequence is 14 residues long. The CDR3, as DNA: TGTGCCAGAAGCTTGGACAGGGAGAACACTGAAGCTTTCTTT. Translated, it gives CARSLDRENTEAFF.

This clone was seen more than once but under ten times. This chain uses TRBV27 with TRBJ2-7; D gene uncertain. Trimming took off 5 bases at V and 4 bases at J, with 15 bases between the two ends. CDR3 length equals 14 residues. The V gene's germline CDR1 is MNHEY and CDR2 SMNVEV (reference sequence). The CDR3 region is CASSPDINPYEQYF. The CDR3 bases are TGTGCCAGCAGTCCAGACATTAACCCATACGAGCAGTACTTC.

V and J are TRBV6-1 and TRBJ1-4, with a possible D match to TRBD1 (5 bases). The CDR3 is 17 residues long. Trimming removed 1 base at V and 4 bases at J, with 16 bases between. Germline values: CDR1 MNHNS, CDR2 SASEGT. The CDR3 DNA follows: TGTGCCAGCAGTGAAGGGACCCTGTCAGGACATAATGAAAAACTGTTTTTT. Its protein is CASSEGTLSGHNEKLFF.

CDR3 sequence (DNA): TGTGCCAGCAGCTTCCTTCGGGAGGGTGGTAATGAAGCTTTCTTT. Protein product: CASSFLREGGNEAFF. The chain carries TRBV5-6 and TRBJ1-1; D is uncertain. CDR1 and CDR2 (germline): SGHDT, YYEEEE. The CDR3 has 15 amino acids. Trimming stripped 2 bases from V and 7 bases from J, with 18 bases between.

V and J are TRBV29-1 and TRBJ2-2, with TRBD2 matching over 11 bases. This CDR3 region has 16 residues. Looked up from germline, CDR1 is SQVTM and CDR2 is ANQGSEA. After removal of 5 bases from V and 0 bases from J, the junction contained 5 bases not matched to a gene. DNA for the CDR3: TGCAGCGTTCGACTAGCGGGAATGTCGAACACCGGGGAGCTGTTTTTT. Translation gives CSVRLAGMSNTGELFF.

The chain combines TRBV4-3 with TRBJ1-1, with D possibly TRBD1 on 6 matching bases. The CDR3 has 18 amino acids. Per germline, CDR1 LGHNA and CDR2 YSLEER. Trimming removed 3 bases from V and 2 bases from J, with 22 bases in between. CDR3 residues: CASSQGGGASPHNTEAFF. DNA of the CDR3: TGCGCCAGCAGCCAGGGGGGGGGCGCGAGCCCGCATAACACTGAAGCTTTCTTT.

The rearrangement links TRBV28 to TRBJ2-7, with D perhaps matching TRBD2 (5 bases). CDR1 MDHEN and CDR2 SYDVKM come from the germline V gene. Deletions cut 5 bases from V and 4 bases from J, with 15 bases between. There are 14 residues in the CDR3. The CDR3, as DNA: TGTGCCAGCAGTGTCCGGGATAGCCGTTACGAGCAGTACTTC. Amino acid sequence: CASSVRDSRYEQYF.

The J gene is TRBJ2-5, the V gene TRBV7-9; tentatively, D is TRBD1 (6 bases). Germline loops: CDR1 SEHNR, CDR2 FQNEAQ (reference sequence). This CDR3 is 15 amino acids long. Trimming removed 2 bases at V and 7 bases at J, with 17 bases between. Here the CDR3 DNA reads TGTGCCAGCAGCTTACCGAGGACAGTCAGGGCGACCCAGTACTTC. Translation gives CASSLPRTVRATQYF.

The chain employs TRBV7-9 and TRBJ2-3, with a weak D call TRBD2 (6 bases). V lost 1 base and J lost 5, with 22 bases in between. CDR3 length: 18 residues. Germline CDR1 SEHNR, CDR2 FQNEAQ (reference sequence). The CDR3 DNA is TGTGCCAGCAGCTTAGACCCCTCCTTCCTAGCGACGGTAGATACGCAGTATTTT. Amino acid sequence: CASSLDPSFLATVDTQYF.

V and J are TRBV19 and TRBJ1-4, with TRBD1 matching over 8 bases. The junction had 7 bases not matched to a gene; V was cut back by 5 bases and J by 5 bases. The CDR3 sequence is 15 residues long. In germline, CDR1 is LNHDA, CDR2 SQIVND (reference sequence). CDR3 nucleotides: TGTGCCAGTAGTCCAAGGGACAGGACCAATGAAAAACTGTTTTTT. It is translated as CASSPRDRTNEKLFF.

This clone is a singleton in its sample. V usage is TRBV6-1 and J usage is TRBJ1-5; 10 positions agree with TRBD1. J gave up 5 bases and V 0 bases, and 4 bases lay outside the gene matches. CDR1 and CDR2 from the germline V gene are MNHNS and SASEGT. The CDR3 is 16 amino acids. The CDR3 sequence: CASSEAGTGDHQPQHF. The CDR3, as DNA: TGTGCCAGCAGTGAAGCAGGGACAGGGGATCATCAGCCCCAGCATTTT.

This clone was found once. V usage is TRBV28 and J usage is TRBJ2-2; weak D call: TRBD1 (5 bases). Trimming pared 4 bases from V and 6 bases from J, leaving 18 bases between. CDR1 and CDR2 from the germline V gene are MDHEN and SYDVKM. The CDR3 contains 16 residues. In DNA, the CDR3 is TGTGCCAGCAGTTCAATCGGGTTAGGGGCCCCCGGGGAGCTGTTTTTT. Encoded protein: CASSSIGLGAPGELFF. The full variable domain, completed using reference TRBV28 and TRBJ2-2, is DVKVTQSSRYLVKRTGEKVFLECVQDMDHENMFWYRQDPGLGLRLIYFSYDVKMKEKGDIPEGYSVSREKKERFSLILESASTNQTSMYLCASSSIGLGAPGELFFGEGSRLTVL.

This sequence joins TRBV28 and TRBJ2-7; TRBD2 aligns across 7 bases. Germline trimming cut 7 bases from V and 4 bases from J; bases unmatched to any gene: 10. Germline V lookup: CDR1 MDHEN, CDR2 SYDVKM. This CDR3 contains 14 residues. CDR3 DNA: TGTGCCAGCACTTCGCCAGCGGGGACTTACGAGCAGTACTTC. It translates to CASTSPAGTYEQYF.

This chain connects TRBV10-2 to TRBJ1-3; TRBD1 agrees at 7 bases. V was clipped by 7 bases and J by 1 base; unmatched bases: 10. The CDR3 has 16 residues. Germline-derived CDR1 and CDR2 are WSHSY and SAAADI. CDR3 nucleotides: TGCGCCAGCAAGCGAGAGGGGGCTGCTTCTGGAAACACCATATATTTT. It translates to CASKREGAASGNTIYF.

CDR3 DNA: TGTGCCACGCAGGGGGCGGATCAGCCCCAGCATTTT. This encodes CATQGADQPQHF. The chain has TRBV10-3 and TRBJ1-5; 8 bases fit TRBD1. J was trimmed by 5 bases and V by 10 bases; bases with no gene match: 4. CDR1 and CDR2 from the germline V gene are ENHRY and SYGVKD. The CDR3 length is 12 residues.